This T cell receptor (beta chain) was sequenced in a study of beta chain features in type 1 diabetes. Study-level information: The number of sorted cells examined across all samples was approximately 110,000,000.

In this sample, this clone turned up a few times. Every bit of the isolated RNA underwent reverse transcription, so sequencing read expressed TCRB transcripts. Assay: immunoSEQ multiplex PCR; the TCRdb copy retains only in-frame clones and omits some. Here the sample spans under 300,000 clones, 7.5% to 9.5% being singletons. Germline V gene sequence: CDR1 SGHDN, CDR2 FVKESK. The CDR3 extends over 18 amino acids. The junction had 6 bases not matched to a gene; V was cut back by 2 bases and J by 1 base. The V call is TRBV14, the J call TRBJ2-2; 11 bases are a match to TRBD2. The TCR comes from a woman aged 18-29 years in good health. The sample consisted of central memory CD4+ T cells from blood. The CDR3 bases are TGTGCCAGCAGCCAACGCCTAGCGGGAGGCGGGAACACCGGGGAGCTGTTTTTT. The encoded protein is CASSQRLAGGGNTGELFF.